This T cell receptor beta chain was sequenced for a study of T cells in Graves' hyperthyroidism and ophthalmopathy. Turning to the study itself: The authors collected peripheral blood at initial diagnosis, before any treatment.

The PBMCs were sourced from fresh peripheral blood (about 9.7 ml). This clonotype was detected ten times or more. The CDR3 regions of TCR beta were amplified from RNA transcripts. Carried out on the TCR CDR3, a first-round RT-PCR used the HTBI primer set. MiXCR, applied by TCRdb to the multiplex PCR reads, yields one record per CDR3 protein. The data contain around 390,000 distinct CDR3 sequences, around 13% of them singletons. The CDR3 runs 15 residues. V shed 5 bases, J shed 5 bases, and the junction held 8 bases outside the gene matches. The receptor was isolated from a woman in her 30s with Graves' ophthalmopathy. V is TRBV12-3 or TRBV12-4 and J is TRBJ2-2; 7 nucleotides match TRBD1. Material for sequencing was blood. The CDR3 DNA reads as TGTGCCAGCAGTCTGCGACAGGGTAGAACCGGGGAGCTGTTTTTT. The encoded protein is CASSLRQGRTGELFF.